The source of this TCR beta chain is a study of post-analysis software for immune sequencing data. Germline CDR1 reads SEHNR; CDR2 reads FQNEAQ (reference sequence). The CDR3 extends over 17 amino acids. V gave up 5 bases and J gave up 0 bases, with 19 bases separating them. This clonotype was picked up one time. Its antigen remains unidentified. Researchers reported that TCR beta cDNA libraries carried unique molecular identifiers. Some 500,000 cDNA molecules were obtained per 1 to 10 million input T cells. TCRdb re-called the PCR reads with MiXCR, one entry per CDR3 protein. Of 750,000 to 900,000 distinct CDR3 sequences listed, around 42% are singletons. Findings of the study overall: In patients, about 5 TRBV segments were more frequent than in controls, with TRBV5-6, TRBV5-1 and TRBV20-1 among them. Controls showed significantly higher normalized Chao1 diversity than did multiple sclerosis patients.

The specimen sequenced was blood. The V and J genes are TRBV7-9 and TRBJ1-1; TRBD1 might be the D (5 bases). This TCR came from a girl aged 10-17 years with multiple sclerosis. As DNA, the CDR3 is TGTGCCAGCAGCCTACGAAAAGGGACCACCATGAACACTGAAGCTTTCTTT. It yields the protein CASSLRKGTTMNTEAFF.